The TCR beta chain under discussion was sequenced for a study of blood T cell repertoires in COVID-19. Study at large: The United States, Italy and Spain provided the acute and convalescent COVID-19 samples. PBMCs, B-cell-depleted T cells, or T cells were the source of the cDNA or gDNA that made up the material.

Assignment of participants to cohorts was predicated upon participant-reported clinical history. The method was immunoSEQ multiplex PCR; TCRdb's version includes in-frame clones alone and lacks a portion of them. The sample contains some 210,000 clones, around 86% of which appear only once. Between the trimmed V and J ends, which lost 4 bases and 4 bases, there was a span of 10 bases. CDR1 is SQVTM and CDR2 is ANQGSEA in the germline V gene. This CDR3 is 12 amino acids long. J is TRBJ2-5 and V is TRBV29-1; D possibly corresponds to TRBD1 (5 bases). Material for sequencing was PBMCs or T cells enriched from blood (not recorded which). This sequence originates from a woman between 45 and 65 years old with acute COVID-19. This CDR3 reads CSVGREGETQYF. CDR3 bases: TGCAGCGTTGGCAGGGAAGGAGAGACCCAGTACTTC. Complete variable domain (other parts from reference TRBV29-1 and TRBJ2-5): SAVISQKPSRDICQRGTSLTIQCQVDSQVTMMFWYRQQPGQSLTLIATANQGSEATYESGFVIDKFPISRPNLTFSTLTVSNMSPEDSSIYLCSVGREGETQYFGPGTRLLVL.